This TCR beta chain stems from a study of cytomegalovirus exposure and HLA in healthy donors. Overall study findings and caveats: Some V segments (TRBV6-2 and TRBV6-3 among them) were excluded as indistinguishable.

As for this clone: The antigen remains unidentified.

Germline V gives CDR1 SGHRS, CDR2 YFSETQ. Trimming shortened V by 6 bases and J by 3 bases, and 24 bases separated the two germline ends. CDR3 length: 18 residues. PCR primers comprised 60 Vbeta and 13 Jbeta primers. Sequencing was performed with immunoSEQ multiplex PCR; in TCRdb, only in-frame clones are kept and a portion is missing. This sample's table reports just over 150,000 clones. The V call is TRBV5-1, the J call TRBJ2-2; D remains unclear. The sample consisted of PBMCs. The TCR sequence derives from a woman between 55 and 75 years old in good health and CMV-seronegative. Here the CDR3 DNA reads TGCGCCAGCAAGAGGTCACGAGGTTCAACGCTGGACACCGGGGAGCTGTTTTTT. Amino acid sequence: CASKRSRGSTLDTGELFF.